This T cell receptor (beta chain) came from a study of identical twins. Study outcomes and limitations: Alpha sequences that were out-of-frame and twin-shared showed an excess of low generation probability. There is a chance that invariant MAIT and iNKT cells partially muddied zero-insertion analyses. Models came in too low on out-of-frame TCR alpha sharing in monozygotic twins.

MiXCR, applied by TCRdb to the 5' RACE reads, yields one record per CDR3 protein. The table shows 400,000 to 500,000 distinct CDR3 sequences, with roughly 18% occurring only once. In its sample, this clonotype was seen a few times. Its antigen is as yet unknown. Only healthy Caucasians were included as donors. This CDR3 contains 16 residues. From germline, CDR1 is LNHNV and CDR2 YYDKDF (reference sequence). After removal of 3 bases from V and 4 bases from J, the junction contained 1 base not matched to a gene. The chain is built from TRBV15 and TRBJ2-1; TRBD2 matches 15 bases. The material sequenced was naive T cells sorted from blood. The clonotype originates from a man in his forties or fifties in good health. CDR3 nucleotides: TGTGCCACCAGCAGCGGGACTAGCGGGGGGTACAATGAGCAGTTCTTC. Its translation: CATSSGTSGGYNEQFF.